The present T cell receptor beta chain was sequenced within a study of technical replicates of blood from a few donors. Per germline, CDR1 SGDLS and CDR2 YYNGEE. V dropped 3 bases and J dropped 0; count of bases not matched to a gene: 2. The CDR3 extends over 15 amino acids. Data came from immunoSEQ multiplex PCR; TCRdb stores just in-frame clones and leaves some out. The data hold approximately 79,000 clones, with roughly 91% observed a single time. The gene calls are TRBV9 and TRBJ2-1; 8 bases agree with TRBD2. Input material: T cells isolated from PBMCs. The TCR comes from a human donor in good health. The CDR3 is CASSATSGSYNEQFF. DNA for the CDR3: TGTGCCAGCAGCGCAACTAGCGGCTCCTACAATGAGCAGTTCTTC.